The clone carrying this T cell receptor beta chain was counted once. Trimming left V 9 bases short and J 1 base short, with 12 bases between. The CDR3 runs 13 residues. This entry is derived from a study of blood T cell repertoires in COVID-19. In the study overall: Specimens from acute and convalescent COVID-19 originated in the United States, Italy and Spain. From T cells, B-cell-depleted T cells, or PBMCs came the material, which was cDNA or gDNA.

Authors' data handling: Amplification from reference gene primers served as the basis for estimated nucleated cell counts. The repertoire was sequenced with immunoSEQ multiplex PCR; TCRdb's copy has only in-frame clones and lacks some. Clone size and the V and J calls come from that table; the DNA yielded D and trimming. Of 290,000 or so clones listed, 80% to 95% were seen once; the top ten hold over 2%. Seattle patients were enrolled during active infection and followed longitudinally. The receptor's source is a woman in her twenties or thirties with COVID-19, enrolled during active disease. Sample: peripheral blood. The chain links TRBV12-3 or TRBV12-4 to TRBJ1-1; no clear D gene. The CDR3 region is CASRRAENTEAFF. The CDR3 bases are TGTGCCAGTAGGAGGGCGGAGAACACTGAAGCTTTCTTT.